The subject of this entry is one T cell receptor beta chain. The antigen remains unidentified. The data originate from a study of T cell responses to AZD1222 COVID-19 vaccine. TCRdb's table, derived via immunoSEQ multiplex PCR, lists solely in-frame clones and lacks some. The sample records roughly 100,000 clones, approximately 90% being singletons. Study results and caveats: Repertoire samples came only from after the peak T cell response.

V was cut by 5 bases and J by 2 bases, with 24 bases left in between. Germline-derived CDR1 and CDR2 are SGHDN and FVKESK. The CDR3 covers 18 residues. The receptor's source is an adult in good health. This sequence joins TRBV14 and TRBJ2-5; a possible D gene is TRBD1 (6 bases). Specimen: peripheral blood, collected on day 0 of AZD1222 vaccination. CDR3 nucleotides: TGTGCCAGCAGCACAGGGCCTTTTTTCAAAAAACGACAAGAGACCCAGTACTTC. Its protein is CASSTGPFFKKRQETQYF.